One sample yielded the 20 T cell receptor beta chains listed below, sequenced in a study of T cell changes during pregnancy in multiple sclerosis. The method was immunoSEQ multiplex PCR; TCRdb's version includes in-frame clones alone and lacks a portion of them. The data contain approximately 57,000 clones, approximately 90% of them seen just once; the ten biggest clones take up 3% to 4%. Sample: peripheral blood, taken after pregnancy. Source of these receptors: a female donor in good health, enrolled as a control in a pregnancy study.

This chain links TRBV6-5 with TRBJ1-5; D unclear. Germline V lookup: CDR1 MNHEY, CDR2 SVGAGI. This CDR3 has 13 residues. Trimming stripped 6 bases from V and 0 bases from J, with 6 bases between. The CDR3 sequence is CASSPSSNQPQHF. The DNA of the CDR3 is TGTGCCAGCAGCCCCAGTAGCAATCAGCCCCAGCATTTT.

The rearrangement links TRBV6-5 to TRBJ2-2; a possible D gene is TRBD2 (7 bases). The germline V and J ends were trimmed by 10 bases and 6 bases, with 18 bases remaining between them. This CDR3 spans 14 amino acids. Germline lookup yields CDR1 MNHEY and CDR2 SVGAGI. The CDR3 is CATLGGQGPGELFF. CDR3 bases: TGTGCCACTCTCGGGGGGCAGGGCCCCGGGGAGCTGTTTTTT.

The rearrangement links TRBV7-9 to TRBJ1-1; 9 positions match TRBD1. Trimming took 0 bases from V and 12 from J; bases not matched to a gene: 5. Germline assignment: CDR1 SEHNR and CDR2 FQNEAQ (reference sequence). The CDR3 totals 13 residues. CDR3 in amino acids: CASSLAGQGSSFF. Written as DNA, the CDR3 is TGTGCCAGCAGCTTAGCGGGACAGGGTAGTTCTTTCTTT.

The V and J genes are TRBV4-2 and TRBJ2-1; 8 nucleotides line up with TRBD2. The germline gives CDR1 LGHNA, CDR2 YNFKEQ. The J segment lost 8 bases and the V segment lost 3 bases, leaving 9 bases of the junction unmatched. The CDR3 runs 15 residues. In nucleotides, the CDR3 is TGTGCCAGCAGCCAGGGCGGGAGGACGGAGGATGAGCAGTTCTTC. It yields the protein CASSQGGRTEDEQFF.

V is TRBV5-8 and J is TRBJ2-5, with D possibly TRBD1 on 6 matching bases. V was clipped by 1 base and J by 4 bases, with 11 bases between them. CDR3 size: 14 residues. The germline V gene encodes CDR1 SGHTS and CDR2 YDEGEE. The CDR3 sequence: CASSLQGSRETQYF. CDR3 coding DNA: TGTGCCAGCAGCTTGCAGGGGTCCAGAGAGACCCAGTACTTC.

The V and J genes are TRBV2 and TRBJ2-3; TRBD2 matches 9 bases. Looked up from germline, CDR1 is SNHLY and CDR2 is FYNNEI. V gave up 2 bases and J gave up 0 bases; unmatched junction bases: 3. This CDR3 comprises 16 residues. The CDR3 loop reads CASSEISGGSTDTQYF. CDR3 sequence (DNA): TGTGCCAGCAGTGAAATTAGCGGGGGAAGCACAGATACGCAGTATTTT.

This chain uses TRBV27 with TRBJ1-1; TRBD1 is a possible D gene (6 bases). Germline values: CDR1 MNHEY, CDR2 SMNVEV (reference sequence). The ends were cut back, 3 bases at V and 1 base at J, with 6 bases in the middle. This CDR3 has 13 residues. This CDR3 reads CASSLGQNTEAFF. Here the CDR3 DNA reads TGTGCCAGCAGTTTGGGACAGAACACTGAAGCTTTCTTT.

This chain joins TRBV7-2 and TRBJ2-7; 8 nucleotides line up with TRBD2. The CDR3 spans 14 residues. The germline V gene has CDR1 SGHTA and CDR2 FQGNSA. V lost 1 base to trimming and J lost 4 bases; unmatched junction nucleotides: 3. The chain's CDR3 is CASSLVAGWYEQYF. DNA for the CDR3: TGTGCCAGCAGCTTAGTAGCGGGGTGGTACGAGCAGTACTTC.

This clone has more than one count but fewer than ten. The chain recombines TRBV2 with TRBJ1-1, with D unresolved. V shed 8 bases and J shed 2 bases, with 12 bases lying between them. The CDR3 runs 13 residues. Germline V gene sequence: CDR1 SNHLY, CDR2 FYNNEI. The CDR3 is CASLEEANTEAFF. The DNA for the CDR3 is TGTGCCAGCCTTGAGGAGGCCAACACTGAAGCTTTCTTT.

The chain has TRBV7-6 and TRBJ1-2; no clear D gene. The CDR3 consists of 12 residues. CDR1 SGHVS and CDR2 FNYEAQ come from the germline V gene. The V end lost 4 bases, the J end lost 3 bases, and 6 bases lay between the germline ends. CDR3 nucleotides: TGTGCCAGCAGCTCCCGGGACTATGGCTACACCTTC. This codes for CASSSRDYGYTF.

The rearrangement uses TRBV15 and TRBJ2-2, with 7 bases matching TRBD2. The CDR3 is 14 amino acids. The J segment lost 7 bases and the V segment lost 1 base, leaving 3 bases of the junction unmatched. Looked up from germline, CDR1 is LNHNV and CDR2 is YYDKDF (reference sequence). CDR3: CATSRGRDYGELFF. The CDR3 region has the DNA TGTGCCACCAGCAGAGGGAGGGACTACGGGGAGCTGTTTTTT.

This rearrangement joins TRBV11-2 to TRBJ2-7; 14 bases fit TRBD2. This CDR3 has 14 amino acids. With 5 bases clipped from V and 9 bases from J, the junction kept 6 bases outside the gene matches. Per germline, CDR1 SGHAT and CDR2 FQNNGV. The CDR3 here is CASSPGLAGVVQYF. The CDR3 DNA reads as TGTGCCAGCAGCCCGGGACTAGCGGGAGTAGTGCAGTACTTC.

The gene calls are TRBV27 and TRBJ2-2, with 13 bases lining up with TRBD2. The germline CDR1 and CDR2 sequences are MNHEY and SMNVEV (reference sequence). The trim removed 6 bases at V and 7 bases at J, leaving 8 bases unmatched. The CDR3 length is 16 residues. The CDR3 DNA follows: TGTGCCAGCAGGTTGGGACTAGCGGGAATGAACGGGGAGCTGTTTTTT. This codes for CASRLGLAGMNGELFF.

CDR3: CASSQGRVDTGELFF. CDR3 nucleotide sequence: TGTGCCAGCAGCCAAGGCAGGGTGGACACCGGGGAGCTGTTTTTT. The chain combines TRBV4-2 with TRBJ2-2, with a possible D match to TRBD1 (5 bases). The V gene's germline CDR1 is LGHNA and CDR2 YNFKEQ. V was clipped by 1 base and J by 3 bases, with 9 bases between them. There are 15 residues in the CDR3.

V usage is TRBV6-5 and J usage is TRBJ2-7, with D perhaps matching TRBD1 (6 bases). Trimming left V 5 bases short and J 5 bases short, with 16 bases between. Germline CDR1 MNHEY, CDR2 SVGAGI. This CDR3 spans 14 amino acids. The CDR3 loop reads CASSLRDTYHEQYF. The CDR3 DNA reads TGTGCCAGCAGTCTCCGGGACACCTACCACGAGCAGTACTTC.

The chain uses TRBV7-9 and TRBJ1-1; 9 nucleotides agree with TRBD1. This CDR3 is built from 18 residues. Trimming removed 7 bases from V and 5 bases from J; junction bases left unmatched: 20. Germline loops: CDR1 SEHNR, CDR2 FQNEAQ (reference sequence). CDR3 DNA: TGTGCCAGCACGCTTACGCTTCAACTAGGGACAGGGATAACTGAAGCTTTCTTT. Protein product: CASTLTLQLGTGITEAFF.

The chain employs TRBV4-2 and TRBJ1-2; D remains unclear. Germline V gene data show CDR1 as LGHNA and CDR2 as YNFKEQ. Deletions cut 0 bases from V and 5 bases from J, with 13 bases between. The CDR3 has 15 residues. CDR3: CASSQELGRRYGYTF. The CDR3 bases are TGTGCCAGCAGCCAAGAATTGGGCAGAAGGTATGGCTACACCTTC.

The chain is built from TRBV7-9 and TRBJ2-7; 7 bases match TRBD2. This CDR3 spans 16 amino acids. Germline CDR1 SEHNR, CDR2 FQNEAQ (reference sequence). Unmatched junction bases numbered 7, after V lost 1 base and J lost 1 base. CDR3 bases: TGTGCCAGCAGCTTAGTTCGCGGGAGCTTTTCCTACGAGCAGTACTTC. Its translation is CASSLVRGSFSYEQYF.

A single count supports this clone. The chain employs TRBV6-5 and TRBJ2-3; 9 bases fit TRBD1. The trim removed 7 bases at V and 3 bases at J, leaving 8 bases unmatched. This CDR3 has 15 residues. Looked up from germline, CDR1 is MNHEY and CDR2 is SVGAGI. The CDR3 region is CASTQQGAQTDTQYF. The DNA of the CDR3 is TGTGCCAGCACCCAACAGGGGGCGCAAACAGATACGCAGTATTTT.

The chain carries TRBV9 and TRBJ1-5, with a weak D call TRBD1 (5 bases). The V gene's germline CDR1 is SGDLS and CDR2 YYNGEE. With 4 bases removed from V and 4 bases from J, the gap between germline ends came to 9 bases. CDR3 size: 13 residues. CDR3 DNA: TGTGCCAGCAGCCCCACAGGAAATCAGCCCCAGCATTTT. Encoded protein: CASSPTGNQPQHF.